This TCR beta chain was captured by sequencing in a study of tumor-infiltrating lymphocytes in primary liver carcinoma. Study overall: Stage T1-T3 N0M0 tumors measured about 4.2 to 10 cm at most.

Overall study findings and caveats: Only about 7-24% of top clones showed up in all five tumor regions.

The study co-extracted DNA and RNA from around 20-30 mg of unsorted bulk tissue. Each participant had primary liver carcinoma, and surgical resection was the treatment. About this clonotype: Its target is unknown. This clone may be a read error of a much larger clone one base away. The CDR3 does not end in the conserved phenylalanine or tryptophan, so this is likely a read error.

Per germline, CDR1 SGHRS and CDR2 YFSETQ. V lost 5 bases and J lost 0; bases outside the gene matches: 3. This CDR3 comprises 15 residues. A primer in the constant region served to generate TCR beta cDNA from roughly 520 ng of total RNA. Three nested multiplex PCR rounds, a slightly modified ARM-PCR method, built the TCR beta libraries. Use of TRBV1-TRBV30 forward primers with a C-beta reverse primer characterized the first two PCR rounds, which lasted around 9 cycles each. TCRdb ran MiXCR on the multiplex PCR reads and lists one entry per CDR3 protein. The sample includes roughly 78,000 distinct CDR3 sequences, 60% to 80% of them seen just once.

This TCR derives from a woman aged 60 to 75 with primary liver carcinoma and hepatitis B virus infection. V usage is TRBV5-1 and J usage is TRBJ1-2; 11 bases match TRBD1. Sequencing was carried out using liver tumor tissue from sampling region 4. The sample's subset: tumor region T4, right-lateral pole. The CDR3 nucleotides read TGCGCCAGCAGGGGGACAGGGGGACCTAACTATGGCTACACCTAC. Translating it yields CASRGTGGPNYGYTY.